The clone carrying this T cell receptor beta chain was recorded many times. Its cognate antigen is unknown. This specimen belongs to a study of T-cell memory formation after mild COVID-19. Turning to the study itself: TCR clusters were largely donor specific. Whole-study results and caveats: Clones that contracted clustered mainly in CM and EM if CD4+ and in EMRA if CD8+. Cross-reactive memory apparently joined, as some responding clones appeared in pre-infection memory.

TCRdb ran MiXCR on the 5' RACE reads and lists one entry per CDR3 protein. The repertoire holds about 13,000 distinct CDR3 sequences, with 15% to 20% as singletons. Sequencing was performed on PBMCs or a T cell subset sorted from them (not recorded which). The clonotype was recovered from a man younger than 35 who had mild COVID-19 (a few samples of this study predate the infection). Cell type and time point are not known.

The CDR3 region is CASSATGINTIYF. For the CDR3, the DNA is TGTGCCAGCAGCGCGACAGGGATAAACACCATATATTTT. This chain uses TRBV7-2 with TRBJ1-3, with 7 bases fitting TRBD1. V lost 5 bases and J lost 6; bases outside the gene matches: 4. CDR3 length equals 13 residues. Per the germline V gene, CDR1 is SGHTA and CDR2 is FQGNSA. The full variable domain, rest sourced from reference TRBV7-2 and TRBJ1-3, is GAGVSQSPSNKVTEKGKDVELRCDPISGHTALYWYRQSLGQGLEFLIYFQGNSAPDKSGLPSDRFSAERTGGSVSTLTIQRTQQEDSAVYLCASSATGINTIYFGEGSWLTVV.